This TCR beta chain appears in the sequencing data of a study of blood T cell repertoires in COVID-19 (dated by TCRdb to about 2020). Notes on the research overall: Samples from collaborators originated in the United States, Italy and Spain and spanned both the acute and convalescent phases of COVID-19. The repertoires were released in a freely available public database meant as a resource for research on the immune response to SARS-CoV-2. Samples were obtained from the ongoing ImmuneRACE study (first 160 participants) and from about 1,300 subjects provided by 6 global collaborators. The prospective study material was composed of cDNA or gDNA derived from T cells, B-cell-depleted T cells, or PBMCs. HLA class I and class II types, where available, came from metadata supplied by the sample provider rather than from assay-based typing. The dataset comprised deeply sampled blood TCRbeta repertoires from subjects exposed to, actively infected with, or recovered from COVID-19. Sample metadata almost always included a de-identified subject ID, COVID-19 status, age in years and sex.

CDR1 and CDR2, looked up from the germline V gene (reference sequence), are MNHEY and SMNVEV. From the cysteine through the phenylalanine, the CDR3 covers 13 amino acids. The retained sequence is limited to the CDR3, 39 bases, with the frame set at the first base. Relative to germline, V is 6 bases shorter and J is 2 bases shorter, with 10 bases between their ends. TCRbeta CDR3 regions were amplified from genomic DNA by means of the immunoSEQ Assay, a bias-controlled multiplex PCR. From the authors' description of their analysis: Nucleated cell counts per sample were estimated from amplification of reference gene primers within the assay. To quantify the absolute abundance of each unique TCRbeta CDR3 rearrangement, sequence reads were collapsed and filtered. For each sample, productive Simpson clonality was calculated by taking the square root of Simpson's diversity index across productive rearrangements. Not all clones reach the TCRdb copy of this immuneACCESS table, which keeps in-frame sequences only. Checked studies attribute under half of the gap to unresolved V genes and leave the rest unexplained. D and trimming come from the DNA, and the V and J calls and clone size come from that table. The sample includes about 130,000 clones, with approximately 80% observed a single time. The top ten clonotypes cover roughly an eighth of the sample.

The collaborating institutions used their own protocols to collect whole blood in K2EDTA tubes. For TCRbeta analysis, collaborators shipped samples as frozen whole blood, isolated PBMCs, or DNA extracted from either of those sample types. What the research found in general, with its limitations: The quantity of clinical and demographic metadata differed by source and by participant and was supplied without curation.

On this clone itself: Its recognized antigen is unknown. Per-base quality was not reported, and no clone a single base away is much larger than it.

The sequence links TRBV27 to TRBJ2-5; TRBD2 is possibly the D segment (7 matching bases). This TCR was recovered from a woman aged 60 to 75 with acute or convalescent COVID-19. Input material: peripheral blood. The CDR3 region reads CASRRGGQETQYF. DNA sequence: TGTGCCAGCAGGAGGGGGGGACAAGAGACCCAGTACTTC.